This record looks at one T cell receptor beta chain sequence and its context. The data originate from a study of radiation and T cells in renal cell carcinoma. From germline, CDR1 is SGHTA and CDR2 FQGNSA. V lost 2 bases to trimming and J lost 2 bases, with 13 bases between them. The CDR3 totals 16 residues. Time point: baseline pretreatment blood. Described treatment: 15 Gy SBRT to primary tumor, nephrectomy 4 weeks later. After SBRT, blood was collected at 2 and 4 weeks, plus baseline. Using immunoSEQ multiplex PCR, the repertoire was profiled, and TCRdb retains in-frame clones only, with some absent. The table has 140,000 to 150,000 clones, less than 90% seen once; the top ten hold 3.5% to 5%.

The sample in question was blood, obtained from a patient whose treatment included radiotherapy and nephrectomy. The receptor was derived from a woman in her sixties or seventies with renal cell carcinoma. J is TRBJ1-3 and V is TRBV7-2; D is perhaps TRBD1 (6 bases). CDR3 sequence reads: CASSLLQGWTGNTIYF. The CDR3, as DNA: TGTGCCAGCAGCTTACTACAGGGTTGGACTGGAAACACCATATATTTT.